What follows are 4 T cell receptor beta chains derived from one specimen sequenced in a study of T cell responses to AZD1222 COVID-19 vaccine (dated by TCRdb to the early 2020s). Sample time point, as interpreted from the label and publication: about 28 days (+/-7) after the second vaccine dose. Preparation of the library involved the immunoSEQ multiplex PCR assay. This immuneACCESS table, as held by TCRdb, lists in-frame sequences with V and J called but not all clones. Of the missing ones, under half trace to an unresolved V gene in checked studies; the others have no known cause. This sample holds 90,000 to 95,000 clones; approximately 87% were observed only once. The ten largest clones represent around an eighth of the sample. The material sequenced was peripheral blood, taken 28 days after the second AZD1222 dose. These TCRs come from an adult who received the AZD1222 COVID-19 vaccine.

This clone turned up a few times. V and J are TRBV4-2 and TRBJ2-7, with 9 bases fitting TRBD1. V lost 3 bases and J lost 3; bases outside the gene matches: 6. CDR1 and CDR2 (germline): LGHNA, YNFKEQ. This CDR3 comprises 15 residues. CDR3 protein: CASSHRTGEGYEQYF. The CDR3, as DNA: TGTGCCAGCAGCCACCGGACAGGGGAGGGCTACGAGCAGTACTTC.

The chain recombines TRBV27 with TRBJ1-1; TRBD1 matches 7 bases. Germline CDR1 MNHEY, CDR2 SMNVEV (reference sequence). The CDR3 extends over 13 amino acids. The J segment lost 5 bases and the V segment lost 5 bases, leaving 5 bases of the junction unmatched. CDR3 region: CASSPTGLTEAFF. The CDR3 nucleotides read TGTGCCAGCAGTCCGACAGGGCTGACTGAAGCTTTCTTT.

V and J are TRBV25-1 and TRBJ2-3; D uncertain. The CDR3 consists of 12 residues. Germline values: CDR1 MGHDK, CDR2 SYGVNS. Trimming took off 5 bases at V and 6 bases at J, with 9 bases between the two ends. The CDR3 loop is CASSLPTDTQYF. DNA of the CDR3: TGTGCCAGCAGTCTCCCAACCGATACGCAGTATTTT.

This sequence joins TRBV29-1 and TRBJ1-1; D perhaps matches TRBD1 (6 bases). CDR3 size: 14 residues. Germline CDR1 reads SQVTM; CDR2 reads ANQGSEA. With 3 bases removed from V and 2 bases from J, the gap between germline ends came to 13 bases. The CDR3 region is CSVDSGRGNTEAFF. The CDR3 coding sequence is TGCAGCGTTGACTCGGGCAGGGGCAACACTGAAGCTTTCTTT.